These 8 T cell receptor beta chains came from one sample sequenced in a study of blood T cell repertoires in COVID-19. Method: immunoSEQ multiplex PCR; TCRdb's copy keeps in-frame clones and lacks some. Of more than 100,000 clones in the sample, roughly 87% are singletons; the top ten hold 6.2%. Sequenced: peripheral blood. These receptors were obtained from a human donor in a cohort sampled during active COVID-19.

This clone was observed once. J is TRBJ1-2 and V is TRBV5-1, with D perhaps matching TRBD1 (6 bases). The CDR3 runs 15 residues. The ends were cut back, 5 bases at V and 6 bases at J, with 20 bases in the middle. Per germline, CDR1 SGHRS and CDR2 YFSETQ. The DNA of the CDR3 is TGCGCCAGCAGTCCTGAGGGAGGGGGATTGGATGGCTACACCTTC. Translation: CASSPEGGGLDGYTF.

This rearrangement joins TRBV28 to TRBJ2-3; 7 bases map to TRBD2. Germline CDR1 reads MDHEN; CDR2 reads SYDVKM. V shed 3 bases and J 3 bases; nucleotides not matched to a gene: 6. The CDR3 length is 15 residues. CDR3 sequence (DNA): TGTGCCAGCAGTTTGTATGGGACTACAACAGATACGCAGTATTTT. The encoded protein is CASSLYGTTTDTQYF.

The chain couples TRBV3-1 (or the pseudogene TRBV3-2) to TRBJ2-6, with a weak D call TRBD2 (6 bases). V was trimmed by 0 bases and J by 4 bases, leaving 16 bases between them. This CDR3 contains 18 residues. Germline V gene data show CDR1 as LGHDT and CDR2 as YNNKEL (reference sequence). In nucleotides, the CDR3 is TGTGCCAGCAGCCAAGACCGAACCCGGGGGTCGGGGGCCAACGTCCTGACTTTC. This gives the protein CASSQDRTRGSGANVLTF.

This rearrangement joins TRBV28 to TRBJ1-5, with 9 bases matching TRBD1. The CDR3 is 15 amino acids. CDR1 and CDR2 (germline): MDHEN, SYDVKM. Trimming cost V 7 bases and J 3 bases; bases outside gene matches: 7. CDR3 region: CASNPGQGLNQPQHF. DNA of the CDR3: TGTGCCAGCAACCCGGGACAGGGACTCAATCAGCCCCAGCATTTT.

The chain is built from TRBV12-3 or TRBV12-4 and TRBJ1-2, with unresolved D. The CDR3 is made up of 13 amino acids. Trimming pared 6 bases from V and 2 bases from J, leaving 10 bases between. The DNA for the CDR3 is TGTGCCAGCAGCCTGACAACAAACTATGGCTACACCTTC. Protein product: CASSLTTNYGYTF.

V usage is TRBV18 and J usage is TRBJ2-5, with 8 bases fitting TRBD2. Germline CDR1 KGHSH, CDR2 LQKENI. The trim removed 5 bases at V and 4 bases at J, leaving 18 bases unmatched. The CDR3 extends over 18 amino acids. CDR3 in amino acids: CASSWSGSGSWGRETQYF. Written as DNA, the CDR3 is TGTGCCAGCTCATGGTCAGGAAGCGGGAGTTGGGGGCGAGAGACCCAGTACTTC.

This clone was found once. The rearrangement joins TRBV15 to TRBJ2-3; no definite D call. V shed 0 bases and J shed 1 base, with 5 bases lying between them. This CDR3 spans 14 amino acids. CDR1 is LNHNV and CDR2 is YYDKDF in the germline V gene (reference sequence). The CDR3 sequence: CATSRDLGTDTQYF. CDR3 nucleotides: TGTGCCACCAGCAGAGATCTTGGCACAGATACGCAGTATTTT.

This clone has only a few counts. V gene TRBV15 combines with J gene TRBJ1-1, with D maybe TRBD1 (6 bases). In germline, CDR1 is LNHNV, CDR2 YYDKDF (reference sequence). The V end was cut by 8 bases, the J end by 0 bases, with 7 bases between. The CDR3 loop spans 12 amino acids. Written as DNA, the CDR3 is TGTGCCACCGGACAGCTGAACACTGAAGCTTTCTTT. Translated: CATGQLNTEAFF.